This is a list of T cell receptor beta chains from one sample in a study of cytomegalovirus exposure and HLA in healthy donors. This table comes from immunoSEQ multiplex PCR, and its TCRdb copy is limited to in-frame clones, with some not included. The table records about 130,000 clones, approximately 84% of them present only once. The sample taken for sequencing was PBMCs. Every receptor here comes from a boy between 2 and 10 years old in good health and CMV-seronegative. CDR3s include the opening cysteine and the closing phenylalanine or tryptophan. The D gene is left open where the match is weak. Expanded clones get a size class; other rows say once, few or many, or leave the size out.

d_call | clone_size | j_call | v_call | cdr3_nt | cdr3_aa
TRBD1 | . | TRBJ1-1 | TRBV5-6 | TGTGCCAGCAGCCCCTGGGACAGAGAGAACACTGAAGCTTTCTTT | CASSPWDRENTEAFF
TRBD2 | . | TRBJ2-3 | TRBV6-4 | TGTGCCAGCAGTGACTCAGCGGGGACTGCAGATACGCAGTATTTT | CASSDSAGTADTQYF
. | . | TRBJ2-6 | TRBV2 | TGTGCCAGCAGTGAAGGCAGGCATAACTCTGGGGCCAACGTCCTGACTTTC | CASSEGRHNSGANVLTF
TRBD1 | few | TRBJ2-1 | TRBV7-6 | TGTGCCAGCAGCCCCCGGGGACAGGGGGGTACCCACAATGAGCAGTTCTTC | CASSPRGQGGTHNEQFF
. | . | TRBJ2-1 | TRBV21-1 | TGTGCCAGCAGCCAGGGCTTTCAAGTCAATGAGCAGTTCTTC | CASSQGFQVNEQFF
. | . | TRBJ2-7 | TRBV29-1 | TGCAGCGTTGTGCACGAGGAGCCCTACGGGCAGTACTTC | CSVVHEEPYGQYF
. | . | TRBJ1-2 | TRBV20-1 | TGCAGTGCTCTACCGAACTATGGCTACACCTTC | CSALPNYGYTF
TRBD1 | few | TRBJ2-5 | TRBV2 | TGTGCCAGCAGTGTTGTGATGTCCTACTTTCCGGGACAGGGAAGAGAGACCCAGTACTTC | CASSVVMSYFPGQGRETQYF
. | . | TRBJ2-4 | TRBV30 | TGTGCCTGGAGTCCGGACTGGGGCAAAAACATTCAGTACTTC | CAWSPDWGKNIQYF
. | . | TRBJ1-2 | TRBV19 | TGTGCCAGTAGTGCCTACAGTAGTCCTAACTATGGCTACACCTTC | CASSAYSSPNYGYTF
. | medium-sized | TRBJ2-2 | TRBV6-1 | TGTGCCAGCAGTGAAGGCGCCCTCGTCACCGGGGAGCTGTTTTTT | CASSEGALVTGELFF
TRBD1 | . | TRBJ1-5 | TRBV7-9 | TGTGCCAGCAGCTCACTCACAGGGGAGGTCAATCAGCCCCAGCATTTT | CASSSLTGEVNQPQHF
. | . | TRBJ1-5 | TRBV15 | TGTGCCACCAGCAGAGATGCTGAGGGTTACCAGCCCCAGCATTTT | CATSRDAEGYQPQHF
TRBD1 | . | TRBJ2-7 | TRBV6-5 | TGTGCCAGCAGTTGGACAGGGTCGGGCGAGCAGTACTTC | CASSWTGSGEQYF
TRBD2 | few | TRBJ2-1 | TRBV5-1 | TGCGCCAGGCCTAAGGCGGGAGTAGGATACAATGAGCAGTTCTTC | CARPKAGVGYNEQFF
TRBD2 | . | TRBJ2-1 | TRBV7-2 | TGTGCCAGCAGCCCGGGGACTAGCGGGAGCCACAACAATGAGCAGTTCTTC | CASSPGTSGSHNNEQFF
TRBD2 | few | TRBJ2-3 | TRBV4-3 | TGCGCCAGCAGCCAAAATTCCCTCTTGACTAGCGGGGTGACAGATACGCAGTATTTT | CASSQNSLLTSGVTDTQYF